This T cell receptor beta chain was profiled in a study of immune heterogeneity within non-small cell lung tumors. General study points: A significant, moderate positive correlation (R around 0.34) linked local T-cell clonality and tumor mutational burden. Within a patient, dominant CDR3 beta clonotypes were shared across sites, though different locations had unique frequent clones. The high-frequency T-cell receptor beta clonotypes mostly did not match up between individual patients.

For the TCR beta CDR3, multiplex PCR with 32 V and 13 J primers performed the amplification. TCRdb itself ran the multiplex PCR reads through MiXCR, one entry per CDR3 protein. Among 12,000 to 15,000 distinct CDR3 sequences listed, about 31% were seen once. A note on this clonotype: Its antigen is undetermined.

The V gene's germline CDR1 is LGHNA and CDR2 YNFKEQ. Trimming removed 7 bases from V and 3 bases from J, with 12 bases in between. CDR3 size: 13 residues. Template material for each sample was 550 to 700 ng of bulk tumor genomic DNA. Biopsy collection occurred during surgery, with several far-apart biopsies per primary tumor. Patients had untreated, newly diagnosed non-small cell lung cancer and underwent curative surgery. The receptor's source is a woman aged 50 to 65 with non-small cell lung cancer. The sequencing input was lung tumor tissue. This chain joins TRBV4-2 and TRBJ1-1; a possible D gene is TRBD1 (5 bases). The CDR3 bases are TGTGCCAGCAAACCTCAGGGCGACACTGAAGCTTTCTTT. This gives the protein CASKPQGDTEAFF.